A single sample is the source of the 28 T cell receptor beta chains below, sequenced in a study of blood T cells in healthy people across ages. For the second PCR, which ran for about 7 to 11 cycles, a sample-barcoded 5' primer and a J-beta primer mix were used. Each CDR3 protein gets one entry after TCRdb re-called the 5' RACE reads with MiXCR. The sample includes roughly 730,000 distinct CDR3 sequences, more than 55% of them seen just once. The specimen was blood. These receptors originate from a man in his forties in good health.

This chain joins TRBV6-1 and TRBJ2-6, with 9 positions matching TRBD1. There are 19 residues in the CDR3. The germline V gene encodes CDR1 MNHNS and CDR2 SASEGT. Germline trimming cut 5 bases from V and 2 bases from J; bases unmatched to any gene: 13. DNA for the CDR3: TGTGCCAGCAGTCGGGGACAGGGAAGACGGCTGACTGGGGCCAACGTCCTGACTTTC. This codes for CASSRGQGRRLTGANVLTF.

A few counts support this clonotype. CDR3 region: CASSLLRSSGANVLTF. Here the CDR3 DNA reads TGTGCCAGCAGCTTACTTAGGAGCTCTGGGGCCAACGTCCTGACTTTC. This chain links TRBV11-1 with TRBJ2-6; D gene ambiguous. The CDR3 runs to 16 residues. V was trimmed by 2 bases and J by 0 bases, leaving 8 bases between them. CDR1 SGHAT and CDR2 FQDESV come from the germline V gene (reference sequence).

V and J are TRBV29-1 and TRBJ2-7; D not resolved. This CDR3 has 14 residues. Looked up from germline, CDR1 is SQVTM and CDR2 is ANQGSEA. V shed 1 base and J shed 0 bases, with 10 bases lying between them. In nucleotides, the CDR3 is TGCAGCGTTGAAGCGGCAGGAAGCTCCTACGAGCAGTACTTC. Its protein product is CSVEAAGSSYEQYF.

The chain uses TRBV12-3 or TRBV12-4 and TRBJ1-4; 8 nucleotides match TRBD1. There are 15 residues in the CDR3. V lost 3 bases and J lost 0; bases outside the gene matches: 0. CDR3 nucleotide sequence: TGTGCCAGCAGTTTGGGACAGGCAACTAATGAAAAACTGTTTTTT. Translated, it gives CASSLGQATNEKLFF.

CDR3 bases: TGCAGTGCTAGAGGTCCGCAGGGGCCTGCTTCGGCACCCCTCCACTTT. It is translated as CSARGPQGPASAPLHF. The J gene is TRBJ1-6, the V gene TRBV20-1, with a weak D call TRBD1 (6 bases). The germline gives CDR1 DFQATT, CDR2 SNEGSKA (reference sequence). The CDR3 consists of 16 residues. V was cut by 1 base and J by 11 bases, with 21 bases left in between.

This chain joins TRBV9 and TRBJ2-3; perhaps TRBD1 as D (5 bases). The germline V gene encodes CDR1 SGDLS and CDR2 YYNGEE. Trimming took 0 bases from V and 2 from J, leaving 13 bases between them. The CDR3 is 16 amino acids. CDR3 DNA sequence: TGTGCCAGCAGCGTAGTCGGCAGGGTCCCCACAGATACGCAGTATTTT. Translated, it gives CASSVVGRVPTDTQYF.

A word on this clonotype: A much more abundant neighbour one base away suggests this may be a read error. This CDR3 reads CASSLYYGYTF. The DNA for the CDR3 is TGTGCCAGCAGCTTATACTATGGCTACACCTTC. The V gene is TRBV2, the J gene TRBJ1-2; D remains ambiguous. The CDR3 spans 11 residues. The V and J ends lost 6 bases and 3 bases respectively, with 5 bases between them. Germline V gene lookup returns CDR1 SNHLY and CDR2 FYNNEI.

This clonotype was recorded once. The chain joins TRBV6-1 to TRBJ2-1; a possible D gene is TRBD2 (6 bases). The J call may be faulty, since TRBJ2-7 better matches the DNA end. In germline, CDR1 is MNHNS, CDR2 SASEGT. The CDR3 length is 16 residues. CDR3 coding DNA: TGTGCCAGCAGTGACCCGCGGGGAGCCTCCTACAATGAGCAGTACTTC. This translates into CASSDPRGASYNEQYF.

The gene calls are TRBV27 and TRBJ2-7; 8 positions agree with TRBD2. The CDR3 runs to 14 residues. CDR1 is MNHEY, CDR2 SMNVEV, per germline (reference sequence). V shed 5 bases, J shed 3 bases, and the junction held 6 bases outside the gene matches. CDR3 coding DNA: TGTGCCAGCAGTGCCAGCGGGAGTTACTACGAGCAGTACTTC. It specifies CASSASGSYYEQYF.

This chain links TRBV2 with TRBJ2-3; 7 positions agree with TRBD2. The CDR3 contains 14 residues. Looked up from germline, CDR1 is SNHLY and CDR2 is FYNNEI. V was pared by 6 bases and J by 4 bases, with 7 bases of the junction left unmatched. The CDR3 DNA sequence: TGTGCCAGCAGGGATGGACTAGTCCCAGATACGCAGTATTTT. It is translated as CASRDGLVPDTQYF. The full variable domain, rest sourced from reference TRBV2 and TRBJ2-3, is EPEVTQTPSHQVTQMGQEVILRCVPISNHLYFYWYRQILGQKVEFLVSFYNNEISEKSEIFDDQFSVERPDGSNFTLKIRSTKLEDSAMYFCASRDGLVPDTQYFGPGTRLTVL.

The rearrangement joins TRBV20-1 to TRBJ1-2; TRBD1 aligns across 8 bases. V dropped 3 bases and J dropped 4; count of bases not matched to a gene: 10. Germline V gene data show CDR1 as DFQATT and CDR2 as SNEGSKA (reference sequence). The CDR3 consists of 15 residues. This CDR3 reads CSASGSTGAGYGYTF. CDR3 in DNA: TGCAGTGCTAGCGGTTCGACAGGGGCGGGCTATGGCTACACCTTC.

The CDR3 bases are TGTGCCATCAGTGCCGGGACAGGGCCCAATGAGCAGTTCTTC. It encodes CAISAGTGPNEQFF. The gene calls are TRBV10-3 and TRBJ2-1; 9 bases fit TRBD1. The CDR3 spans 14 residues. V shed 4 bases, J shed 6 bases, and the junction held 4 bases outside the gene matches. Per germline, CDR1 ENHRY and CDR2 SYGVKD.

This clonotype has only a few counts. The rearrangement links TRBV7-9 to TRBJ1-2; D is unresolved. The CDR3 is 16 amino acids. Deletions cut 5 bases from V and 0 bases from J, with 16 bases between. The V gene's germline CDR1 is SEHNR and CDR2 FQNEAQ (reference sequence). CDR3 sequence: CASSTQNSNPNYGYTF. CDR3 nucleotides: TGTGCCAGCAGCACCCAGAACTCCAACCCTAACTATGGCTACACCTTC.

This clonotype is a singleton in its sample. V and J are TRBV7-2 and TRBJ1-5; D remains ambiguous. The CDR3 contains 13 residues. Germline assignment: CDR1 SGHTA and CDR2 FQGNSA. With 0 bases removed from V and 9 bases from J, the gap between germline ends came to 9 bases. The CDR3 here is CASSLAAGGPQHF. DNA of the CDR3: TGTGCCAGCAGCTTAGCGGCCGGCGGGCCCCAGCATTTT.

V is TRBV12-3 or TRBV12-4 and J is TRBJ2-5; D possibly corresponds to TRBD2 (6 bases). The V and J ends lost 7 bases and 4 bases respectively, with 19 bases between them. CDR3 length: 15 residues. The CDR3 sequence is CASTGRVRGTETQYF. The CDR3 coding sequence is TGTGCCAGCACCGGGAGAGTCCGGGGGACAGAGACCCAGTACTTC.

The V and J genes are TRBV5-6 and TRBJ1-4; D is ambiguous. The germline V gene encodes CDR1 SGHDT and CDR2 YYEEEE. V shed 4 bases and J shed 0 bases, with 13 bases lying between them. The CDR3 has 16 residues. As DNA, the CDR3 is TGTGCCAGCAGCGGGAAGGATGCAGCAACTAATGAAAAACTGTTTTTT. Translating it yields CASSGKDAATNEKLFF.

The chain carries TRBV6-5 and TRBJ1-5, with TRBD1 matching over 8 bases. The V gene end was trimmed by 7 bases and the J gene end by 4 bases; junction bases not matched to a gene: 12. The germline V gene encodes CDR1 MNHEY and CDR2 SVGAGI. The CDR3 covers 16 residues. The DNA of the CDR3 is TGTGCCAGCATGGCAGCCGGGACAGGCCCTAATCAGCCCCAGCATTTT. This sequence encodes CASMAAGTGPNQPQHF.

The CDR3 loop reads CSVESVSYEQYF. The CDR3 bases are TGCAGCGTTGAATCCGTCTCCTACGAGCAGTACTTC. The chain combines TRBV29-1 with TRBJ2-7; no clear D gene. V gave up 2 bases and J gave up 0 bases, with 5 bases separating them. Per germline, CDR1 SQVTM and CDR2 ANQGSEA. The CDR3 spans 12 residues.

The CDR3 DNA reads TGTGCCAGCAGCTTAACTATTGGGGGGTCTGGGGCCAACGTCCTGACTTTC. It translates to CASSLTIGGSGANVLTF. The chain recombines TRBV7-3 with TRBJ2-6; maybe TRBD2 (6 bases). V lost 0 bases to trimming and J lost 1 base, with 10 bases between them. The CDR3 covers 17 residues. The germline V gene has CDR1 SGHTA and CDR2 FQGTGA.

The CDR3 sequence: CSVNSKNIQYF. As DNA, the CDR3 is TGCAGCGTAAACAGCAAAAACATTCAGTACTTC. The chain recombines TRBV29-1 with TRBJ2-4, with D hard to call. V shed 6 bases and J shed 3 bases, with 6 bases lying between them. The germline V gene encodes CDR1 SQVTM and CDR2 ANQGSEA. The CDR3 is 11 amino acids. Filled out from reference TRBV29-1 and TRBJ2-4, the complete variable domain reads SAVISQKPSRDICQRGTSLTIQCQVDSQVTMMFWYRQQPGQSLTLIATANQGSEATYESGFVIDKFPISRPNLTFSTLTVSNMSPEDSSIYLCSVNSKNIQYFGAGTRLSVL.

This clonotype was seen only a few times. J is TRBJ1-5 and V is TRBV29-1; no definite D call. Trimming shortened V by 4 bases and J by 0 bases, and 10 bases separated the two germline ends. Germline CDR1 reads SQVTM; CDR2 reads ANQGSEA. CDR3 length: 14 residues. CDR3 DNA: TGCAGCGTTGGGGAACGGAATAGCAATCAGCCCCAGCATTTT. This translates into CSVGERNSNQPQHF. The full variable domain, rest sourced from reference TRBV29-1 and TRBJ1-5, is SAVISQKPSRDICQRGTSLTIQCQVDSQVTMMFWYRQQPGQSLTLIATANQGSEATYESGFVIDKFPISRPNLTFSTLTVSNMSPEDSSIYLCSVGERNSNQPQHFGDGTRLSIL.

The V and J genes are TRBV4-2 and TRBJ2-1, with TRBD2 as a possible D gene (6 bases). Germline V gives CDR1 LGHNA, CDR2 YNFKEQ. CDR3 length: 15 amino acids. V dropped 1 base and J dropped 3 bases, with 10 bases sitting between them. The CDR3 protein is CASSQGRDGYNEQFF. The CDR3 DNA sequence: TGTGCCAGCAGCCAAGGGAGGGATGGCTACAATGAGCAGTTCTTC.

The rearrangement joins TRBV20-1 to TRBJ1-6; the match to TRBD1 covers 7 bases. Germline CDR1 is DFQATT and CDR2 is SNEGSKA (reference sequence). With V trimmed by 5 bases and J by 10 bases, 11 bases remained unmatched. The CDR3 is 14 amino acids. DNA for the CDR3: TGCAGTGCTGGGGGACAGAGTGGATACTCACCCCTCCACTTT. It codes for CSAGGQSGYSPLHF.

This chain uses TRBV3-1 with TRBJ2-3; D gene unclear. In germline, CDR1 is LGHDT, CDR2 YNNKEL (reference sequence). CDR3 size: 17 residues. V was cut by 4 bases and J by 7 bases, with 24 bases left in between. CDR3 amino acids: CASSLTHSLRKQNTQYF. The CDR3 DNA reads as TGTGCCAGCAGCCTGACCCATAGCCTCCGTAAACAGAATACGCAGTATTTT.

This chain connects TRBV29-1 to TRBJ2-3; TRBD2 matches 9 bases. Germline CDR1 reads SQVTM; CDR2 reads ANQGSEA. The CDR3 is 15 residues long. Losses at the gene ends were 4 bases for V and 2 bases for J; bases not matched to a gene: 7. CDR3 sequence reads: CSVVVSGGHTDTQYF. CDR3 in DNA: TGCAGCGTTGTAGTCAGCGGGGGGCACACAGATACGCAGTATTTT.

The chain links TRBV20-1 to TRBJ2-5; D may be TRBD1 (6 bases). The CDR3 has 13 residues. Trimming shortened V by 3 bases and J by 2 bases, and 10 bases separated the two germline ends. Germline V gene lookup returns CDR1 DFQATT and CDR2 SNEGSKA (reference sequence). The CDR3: CSARLTGQETQYF. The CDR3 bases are TGCAGTGCTAGGCTGACAGGACAAGAGACCCAGTACTTC.

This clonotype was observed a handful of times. CDR3 protein: CASKGAGGPVWEQYF. The CDR3 DNA is TGTGCCAGCAAGGGAGCGGGAGGGCCGGTTTGGGAGCAGTACTTC. This chain connects TRBV6-1 to TRBJ2-7, with 10 bases identical to TRBD2. V shed 7 bases and J 7 bases; nucleotides not matched to a gene: 13. Germline assignment: CDR1 MNHNS and CDR2 SASEGT. CDR3 size: 15 residues.

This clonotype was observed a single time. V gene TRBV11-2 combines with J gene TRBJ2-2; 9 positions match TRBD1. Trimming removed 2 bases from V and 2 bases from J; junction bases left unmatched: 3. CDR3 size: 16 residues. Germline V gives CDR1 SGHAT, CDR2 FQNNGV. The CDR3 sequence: CASSLHRGPNTGELFF. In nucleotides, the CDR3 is TGTGCCAGCAGCTTACACAGGGGGCCTAACACCGGGGAGCTGTTTTTT.